This TCR beta chain was sequenced during a study of CD8+CD57+ T cells in acquired aplastic anemia. Study in general: Yields of DNA that came from sorted CD4+ and CD8+ cells averaged approximately 3.2 ug.

This clonotype was picked up many times. What it binds is not known. TCR beta VDJ and CDR3 were profiled, and genomic DNA was the template. TCRdb redid the calling of the reads with MiXCR, one entry per CDR3 protein. This sample has 150,000 to 200,000 distinct CDR3 sequences, with 64% found just once. Findings and caveats of the study: Significant differences in CD8+ Simpson's diversity were not observed between patients and controls. Around 27 CD8+ CDR3 sequences occurred in both the patients and the controls.

The CDR3 spans 14 residues. Germline CDR1 is GTSNPN and CDR2 is SVGIG (reference sequence). Trimming pared 3 bases from V and 4 bases from J, leaving 10 bases between. This TCR was recovered from a human donor with severe aplastic anemia or a healthy control (not recorded which). Sequences were obtained from sorted CD4+, CD8+, or CD8+CD57+ T cells (not recorded which) from PBMCs. The chain recombines TRBV30 with TRBJ1-6; D call uncertain. CDR3 in DNA: TGTGCCTGGAGCGACGACGGGTATAATTCACCCCTCCACTTT. This sequence encodes CAWSDDGYNSPLHF.